This T cell receptor beta chain was captured by sequencing in a study of blood T cell repertoires in COVID-19. As for the study in general: PBMCs, B-cell-depleted T cells, or T cells were the source of the cDNA or gDNA that made up the material.

The germline V gene has CDR1 SNHLY and CDR2 FYNNEI. The CDR3 runs 12 residues. Deletions cut 6 bases from V and 3 bases from J, with 7 bases between. Living in 24 US areas, the participants were between 18 and 89 years of age. In Cohort 3, a recovered donor had either two negative PCRs, clearance, or symptom resolution. In the original workflow: From reference gene primer amplification, estimates of nucleated cell counts were derived. Data came from immunoSEQ multiplex PCR; TCRdb stores just in-frame clones and leaves some out. Clone size and V and J calls were adopted from that table, with D and trimming inferred from the DNA. The repertoire consists of approximately 150,000 clones, with around 84% occurring once and the leading ten covering nearly 8%.

J is TRBJ2-3 and V is TRBV2; D is possibly TRBD1 (6 bases). Specimen: PBMCs or T cells enriched from blood (not recorded which). This receptor was obtained from a woman between 50 and 59 years old who had recovered from COVID-19. As DNA, the CDR3 is TGTGCCAGCAGCGGACAGACAGATACGCAGTATTTT. It specifies CASSGQTDTQYF.